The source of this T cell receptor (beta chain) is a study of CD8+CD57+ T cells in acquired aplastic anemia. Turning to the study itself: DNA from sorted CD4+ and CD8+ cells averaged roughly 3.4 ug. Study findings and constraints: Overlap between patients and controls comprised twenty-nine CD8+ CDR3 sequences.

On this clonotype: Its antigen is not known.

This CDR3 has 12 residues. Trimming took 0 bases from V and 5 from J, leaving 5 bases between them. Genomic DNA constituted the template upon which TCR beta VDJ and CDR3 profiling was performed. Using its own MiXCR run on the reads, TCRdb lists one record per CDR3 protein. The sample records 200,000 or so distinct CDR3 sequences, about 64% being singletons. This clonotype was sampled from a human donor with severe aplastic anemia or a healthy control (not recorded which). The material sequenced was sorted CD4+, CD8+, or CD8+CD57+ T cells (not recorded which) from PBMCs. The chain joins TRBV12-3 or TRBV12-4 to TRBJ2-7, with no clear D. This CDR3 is CASSLAGNEQYF. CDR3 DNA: TGTGCCAGCAGTTTAGCGGGGAACGAGCAGTACTTC.